What follows are 20 T cell receptor beta chains derived from one specimen sequenced in a study of blood T cell repertoires in COVID-19. Data came from immunoSEQ multiplex PCR; TCRdb stores just in-frame clones and leaves some out. The profile covers about 270,000 clones, with less than 95% appearing a single time and 2.5% to 3% taken by the ten largest. The material sequenced was PBMCs or T cells enriched from blood (not recorded which). The receptors were sampled from a middle-aged man who had been exposed to COVID-19.

The CDR3 nucleotides are TGTGCCAGCAGTTTAAATTCTGCGAGAGCGGGAGGGGGGAGATTAGCCAAAAACATTCAGTACTTC. Protein: CASSLNSARAGGGRLAKNIQYF. J is TRBJ2-4 and V is TRBV28; TRBD2 agrees at 10 bases. The germline CDR1 and CDR2 sequences are MDHEN and SYDVKM. The CDR3 covers 22 residues. Trimming took 2 bases from V and 0 from J; bases not matched to a gene: 19.

The chain recombines TRBV9 with TRBJ2-1, with TRBD2 matching over 8 bases. Germline V gene lookup returns CDR1 SGDLS and CDR2 YYNGEE. CDR3 length equals 16 residues. J was trimmed by 6 bases and V by 3 bases; bases with no gene match: 11. The CDR3 reads CASSEGTGTRGNEQFF. As DNA, the CDR3 is TGTGCCAGCAGCGAGGGGACCGGGACTAGGGGCAATGAGCAGTTCTTC.

The chain carries TRBV20-1 and TRBJ1-1, with D perhaps matching TRBD1 (5 bases). Germline CDR1 is DFQATT and CDR2 is SNEGSKA (reference sequence). The length of the CDR3 is 14 residues. V was clipped by 3 bases and J by 4 bases, with 15 bases between them. CDR3 region: CSASAGGGTTEAFF. The CDR3 nucleotides read TGCAGTGCTAGTGCCGGGGGAGGGACCACTGAAGCTTTCTTT.

The rearrangement links TRBV10-3 to TRBJ2-7; 8 nucleotides match TRBD1. The CDR3 covers 11 residues. From germline, CDR1 is ENHRY and CDR2 SYGVKD. Trimming removed 8 bases from V and 5 bases from J; junction bases left unmatched: 2. CDR3 in amino acids: CAIGQGHEQYF. The CDR3 DNA reads TGTGCCATCGGACAGGGCCACGAGCAGTACTTC.

This clone appeared once. This sequence joins TRBV5-1 and TRBJ2-5; possible D gene TRBD1, 5 bases. The length of the CDR3 is 13 residues. Germline loops: CDR1 SGHRS, CDR2 YFSETQ. V was pared by 2 bases and J by 1 base, with 6 bases between. CDR3 sequence: CASSFRAQETQYF. The CDR3 region has the DNA TGCGCCAGCAGCTTCAGGGCCCAAGAGACCCAGTACTTC. Using reference TRBV5-1 and TRBJ2-5 for the parts outside the CDR3, the full variable domain is KAGVTQTPRYLIKTRGQQVTLSCSPISGHRSVSWYQQTPGQGLQFLFEYFSETQRNKGNFPGRFSGRQFSNSRSEMNVSTLELGDSALYLCASSFRAQETQYFGPGTRLLVL.

J is TRBJ1-2 and V is TRBV5-4, with unresolved D. Germline CDR1 is SGHNT and CDR2 is YYREEE (reference sequence). The CDR3 sequence is 14 residues long. V dropped 6 bases and J dropped 0 bases, with 12 bases sitting between them. CDR3 residues: CASNQRGTNYGYTF. DNA of the CDR3: TGTGCCAGCAACCAACGAGGTACTAACTATGGCTACACCTTC.

The chain employs TRBV7-2 and TRBJ1-2; 7 positions match TRBD1. Germline V gives CDR1 SGHTA, CDR2 FQGNSA. Unmatched junction bases numbered 6, after V lost 2 bases and J lost 3 bases. The CDR3 consists of 15 residues. The CDR3 reads CASSLNGGQDYGYTF. DNA for the CDR3: TGTGCCAGCAGCTTAAATGGTGGACAGGACTATGGCTACACCTTC.

The V gene is TRBV27, the J gene TRBJ1-1, with D hard to call. Between the trimmed V and J ends, which lost 5 bases and 7 bases, there was a span of 8 bases. Germline V gives CDR1 MNHEY, CDR2 SMNVEV (reference sequence). This CDR3 is built from 11 residues. CDR3 region: CASSQNDEAFF. As DNA, the CDR3 is TGTGCCAGCAGTCAGAACGATGAAGCTTTCTTT.

This sequence joins TRBV3-1 (or the pseudogene TRBV3-2) and TRBJ1-3; 8 bases align to TRBD1. Germline loops: CDR1 LGHDT, CDR2 YNNKEL (reference sequence). This CDR3 comprises 15 residues. The V segment lost 4 bases and the J segment 2 bases; nucleotides outside the gene matches: 4. The CDR3 region has the DNA TGTGCCAGCAGCCCTCAGGGGGCTGCTGGAAACACCATATATTTT. It encodes CASSPQGAAGNTIYF.

The chain has TRBV30 and TRBJ1-6; D perhaps matches TRBD1 (6 bases). The germline V gene encodes CDR1 GTSNPN and CDR2 SVGIG (reference sequence). The CDR3 spans 13 residues. V lost 8 bases, J lost 8 bases, and 16 bases lay in between. CDR3 sequence: CALSQGRHSPLHF. The CDR3 nucleotides read TGTGCCCTGTCCCAGGGGCGTCATTCACCCCTCCACTTT.

J is TRBJ1-1 and V is TRBV28; no clear D gene. Germline CDR1 is MDHEN and CDR2 is SYDVKM. The CDR3 covers 14 residues. Trimming shortened V by 7 bases and J by 0 bases, and 12 bases separated the two germline ends. The CDR3 is CASTSGSLNTEAFF. The CDR3 coding sequence is TGTGCCAGCACTTCAGGCTCGCTGAACACTGAAGCTTTCTTT.

This CDR3 reads CASRNHRDGNTIYF. The CDR3 DNA reads as TGTGCCAGCAGAAACCACAGGGATGGAAACACCATATATTTT. The genes are TRBV6-5 and TRBJ1-3; maybe TRBD1 (6 bases). The CDR3 contains 14 residues. Germline V CDR1 and CDR2: MNHEY, SVGAGI. Trimming left V 6 bases short and J 3 bases short, with 12 bases between.

The rearrangement links TRBV19 to TRBJ2-3; 9 nucleotides align to TRBD1. Trimming cost V 5 bases and J 0 bases; bases outside gene matches: 15. The V gene's germline CDR1 is LNHDA and CDR2 SQIVND (reference sequence). This CDR3 is built from 19 residues. CDR3 protein: CASSYRGPSFQTSTDTQYF. Written as DNA, the CDR3 is TGTGCCAGTAGTTACAGGGGGCCGTCTTTCCAGACTAGCACAGATACGCAGTATTTT.

The CDR3 region is CASSMRPGTGELFF. The CDR3 DNA reads as TGTGCCAGTAGTATGCGCCCCGGCACCGGGGAGCTGTTTTTT. The rearrangement uses TRBV19 and TRBJ2-2; D gene uncertain. CDR3 length equals 14 residues. Deletions cut 3 bases from V and 4 bases from J, with 9 bases between. CDR1 and CDR2 (germline): LNHDA, SQIVND (reference sequence).

This clone appeared once. This chain connects TRBV7-3 to TRBJ2-1; TRBD1 matches 9 bases. Trimming at V came to 0 bases and at J to 5 bases, leaving 5 bases not matched to a gene. In germline, CDR1 is SGHTA, CDR2 FQGTGA. The CDR3 is 16 amino acids. CDR3 DNA sequence: TGTGCCAGCAGCTTAACCTGGGACAGGGATAACAATGAGCAGTTCTTC. The encoded protein is CASSLTWDRDNNEQFF.

The rearrangement joins TRBV5-1 to TRBJ1-2; TRBD1 matches at 8 bases. After removal of 4 bases from V and 1 base from J, the junction contained 9 bases not matched to a gene. The germline gives CDR1 SGHRS, CDR2 YFSETQ. The CDR3 totals 16 residues. DNA for the CDR3: TGCGCCAGCAGCCCAAACCCCGGACAGGGTAACTATGGCTACACCTTC. Protein: CASSPNPGQGNYGYTF.

The CDR3 sequence: CASSLGGQTNEKLFF. The CDR3 DNA follows: TGTGCCAGCAGCTTAGGGGGACAGACTAATGAAAAACTGTTTTTT. This chain links TRBV11-3 with TRBJ1-4; 7 bases map to TRBD1. Trimming at V came to 1 base and at J to 2 bases, leaving 1 base not matched to a gene. The CDR3 sequence is 15 residues long. In germline, CDR1 is SGHNT, CDR2 YENEEA.

This chain links TRBV18 with TRBJ2-2, with no clear D. Trimming left V 1 base short and J 6 bases short, with 15 bases between. Germline lookup yields CDR1 KGHSH and CDR2 LQKENI. The CDR3 spans 16 residues. CDR3 region: CASSPQSRHNPGELFF. The CDR3 DNA sequence: TGTGCCAGCTCACCACAATCGAGACATAACCCCGGGGAGCTGTTTTTT.

The chain uses TRBV18 and TRBJ2-1; 12 positions match TRBD2. This CDR3 is 16 amino acids long. CDR1 KGHSH and CDR2 LQKENI come from the germline V gene. J lost 6 bases, V lost 5 bases, and 8 bases had no gene match. The CDR3 DNA sequence: TGTGCCAGCTCAACCCGGGGACTAGCGGGTGTCAATGAGCAGTTCTTC. Protein: CASSTRGLAGVNEQFF.

The chain joins TRBV2 to TRBJ2-1, with a tentative D call TRBD1 (6 bases). Germline V CDR1 and CDR2: SNHLY, FYNNEI. Trimming removed 7 bases at V and 3 bases at J, with 19 bases between. CDR3 length equals 16 residues. The CDR3 region is CASNVRTGTHYNEQFF. In DNA form, the CDR3 reads TGTGCCAGCAACGTGAGGACCGGGACACACTACAATGAGCAGTTCTTC.